A single sample is the source of the 12 T cell receptor beta chains below, sequenced in a study of control samples from healthy donors and cancer patients. TCRdb keeps only in-frame clones here, not all; method: immunoSEQ multiplex PCR. The table lists roughly 76,000 clones, less than 95% of them singletons. The sample comprised blood. Receptor source: a woman aged 40 to 55 in good health.

The chain has TRBV6-5 and TRBJ1-5; D remains unclear. Germline V gene sequence: CDR1 MNHEY, CDR2 SVGAGI. Trimming took 2 bases from V and 0 from J, leaving 8 bases between them. This CDR3 contains 15 residues. The DNA of the CDR3 is TGTGCCAGCAGTTACAGGAGGAATAGCAATCAGCCCCAGCATTTT. Amino acids: CASSYRRNSNQPQHF.

The rearrangement joins TRBV3-1 (or the pseudogene TRBV3-2) to TRBJ1-2; D may be TRBD1 (6 bases). V lost 0 bases and J lost 6, with 17 bases in between. The CDR3 consists of 16 residues. Germline CDR1 LGHDT, CDR2 YNNKEL (reference sequence). The CDR3 nucleotides are TGTGCCAGCAGCCAAGATGGGGGCAGGGGCCCTAATGGCTACACCTTC. It yields the protein CASSQDGGRGPNGYTF.

The J gene is TRBJ2-7, the V gene TRBV11-2; no clear D. Germline V CDR1 and CDR2: SGHAT, FQNNGV. This CDR3 comprises 13 residues. V lost 3 bases and J 2 bases, leaving 8 bases between the germline ends. CDR3: CASSLDRAYEQYF. The CDR3 bases are TGTGCCAGCAGCTTGGATCGGGCCTACGAGCAGTACTTC.

The CDR3 spells CAWRGTGSTDTQYF. CDR3 DNA: TGTGCCTGGAGGGGGACAGGATCCACAGATACGCAGTATTTT. The rearrangement uses TRBV30 and TRBJ2-3; 8 positions match TRBD1. This CDR3 is built from 14 residues. CDR1 is GTSNPN and CDR2 is SVGIG in the germline V gene (reference sequence). V was pared by 3 bases and J by 2 bases, with 4 bases of the junction left unmatched.

CDR3 DNA: TGTGCCACCAGCAGAGGACAGGGACACACAGATACGCAGTATTTT. Translated, it gives CATSRGQGHTDTQYF. The rearrangement uses TRBV15 and TRBJ2-3, with 7 bases lining up with TRBD1. The CDR3 totals 15 residues. Trimming at V came to 1 base and at J to 2 bases, leaving 3 bases not matched to a gene. Per the germline V gene, CDR1 is LNHNV and CDR2 is YYDKDF (reference sequence).

This chain uses TRBV29-1 with TRBJ1-2; 8 positions match TRBD1. With V trimmed by 0 bases and J by 11 bases, 14 bases remained unmatched. Germline V gene sequence: CDR1 SQVTM, CDR2 ANQGSEA. The CDR3 spans 15 residues. CDR3 loop: CSVEDNRTGLRVYTF. Written as DNA, the CDR3 is TGCAGCGTTGAAGATAACAGGACAGGGCTTAGGGTTTACACCTTC.

V and J are TRBV6-5 and TRBJ2-7; D might be TRBD2 (6 bases). The CDR3 contains 14 residues. The germline V and J ends were trimmed by 4 bases and 6 bases, with 16 bases remaining between them. Per the germline V gene, CDR1 is MNHEY and CDR2 is SVGAGI. CDR3 sequence (DNA): TGTGCCAGCAGTTGGGGACTTCATTCCCCCGAGCAGTACTTC. Translation gives CASSWGLHSPEQYF.

V usage is TRBV29-1 and J usage is TRBJ1-4; D not certain. Germline-derived CDR1 and CDR2 are SQVTM and ANQGSEA. The CDR3 has 17 amino acids. V dropped 5 bases and J dropped 0 bases, with 19 bases sitting between them. The CDR3 nucleotides read TGCAGCGTTTCCGGGCCCGGAGCAGAGGCAACTAATGAAAAACTGTTTTTT. This codes for CSVSGPGAEATNEKLFF.

The V call is TRBV3-1 (or the pseudogene TRBV3-2), the J call TRBJ2-7; D gene uncertain. Trimming removed 1 base at V and 3 bases at J, with 4 bases between. The CDR3 length is 12 residues. The germline V gene has CDR1 LGHDT and CDR2 YNNKEL (reference sequence). CDR3 bases: TGTGCCAGCAGCCAAGCGGACTACGAGCAGTACTTC. This encodes CASSQADYEQYF.

The chain has TRBV5-1 and TRBJ1-3, with a possible D match to TRBD1 (5 bases). The V gene's germline CDR1 is SGHRS and CDR2 YFSETQ. V was clipped by 4 bases and J by 1 base, with 15 bases between them. The CDR3 is 16 amino acids. CDR3 DNA: TGCGCCAGCAGCGGGGGAGAGCCGGCATCTGGAAACACCATATATTTT. Protein product: CASSGGEPASGNTIYF.

This clone was detected only once. CDR3 region: CASSHAPGRPGELFF. CDR3 nucleotides: TGCGCCAGCAGCCACGCCCCGGGGAGACCCGGGGAGCTGTTTTTT. The chain carries TRBV4-3 and TRBJ2-2; a weak D match, TRBD2 (5 bases). Trimming took off 3 bases at V and 6 bases at J, with 14 bases between the two ends. The length of the CDR3 is 15 residues. Germline V gives CDR1 LGHNA, CDR2 YSLEER.

The chain combines TRBV2 with TRBJ1-4; tentative D call: TRBD1 (5 bases). Germline-derived CDR1 and CDR2 are SNHLY and FYNNEI. Trimming cost V 6 bases and J 7 bases, with 15 bases left between them. The CDR3 extends over 14 amino acids. In DNA, the CDR3 is TGTGCCAGCAGACCGGGACCCAGCATTGAAAAACTGTTTTTT. This codes for CASRPGPSIEKLFF.